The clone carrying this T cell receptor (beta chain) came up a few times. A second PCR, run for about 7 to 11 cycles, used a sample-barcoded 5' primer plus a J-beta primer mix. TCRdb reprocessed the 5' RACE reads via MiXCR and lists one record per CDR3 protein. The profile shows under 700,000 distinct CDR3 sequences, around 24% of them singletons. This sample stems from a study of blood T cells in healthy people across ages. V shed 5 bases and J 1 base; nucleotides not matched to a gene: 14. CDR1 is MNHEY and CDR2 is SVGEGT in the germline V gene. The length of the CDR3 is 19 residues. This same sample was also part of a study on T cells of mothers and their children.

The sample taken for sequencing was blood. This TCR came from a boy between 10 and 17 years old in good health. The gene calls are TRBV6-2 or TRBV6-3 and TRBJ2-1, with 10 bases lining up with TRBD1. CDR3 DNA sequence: TGTGCCAGCAGTCACCGTCCCGGGACAGGGGAAAGTTCCTACAATGAGCAGTTCTTC. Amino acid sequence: CASSHRPGTGESSYNEQFF.